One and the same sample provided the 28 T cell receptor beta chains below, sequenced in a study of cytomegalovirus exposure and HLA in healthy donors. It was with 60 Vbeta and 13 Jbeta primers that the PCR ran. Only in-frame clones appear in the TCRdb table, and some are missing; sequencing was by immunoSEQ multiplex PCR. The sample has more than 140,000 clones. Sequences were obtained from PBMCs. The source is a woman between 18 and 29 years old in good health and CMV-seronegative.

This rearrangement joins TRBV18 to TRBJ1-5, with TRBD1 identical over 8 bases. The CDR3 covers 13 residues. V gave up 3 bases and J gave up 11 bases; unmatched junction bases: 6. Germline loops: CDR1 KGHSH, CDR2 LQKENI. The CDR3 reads CASSPSRGQAQHF. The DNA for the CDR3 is TGTGCCAGCTCACCGTCCAGGGGGCAGGCCCAGCATTTT.

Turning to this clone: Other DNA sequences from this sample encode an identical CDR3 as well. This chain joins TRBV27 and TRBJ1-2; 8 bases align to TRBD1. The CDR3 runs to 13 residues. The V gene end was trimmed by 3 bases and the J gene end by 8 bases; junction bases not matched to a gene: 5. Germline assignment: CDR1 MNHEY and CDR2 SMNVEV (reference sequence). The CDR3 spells CASSLGQAEGYTF. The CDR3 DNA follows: TGTGCCAGCAGTTTGGGACAGGCGGAAGGCTACACCTTC.

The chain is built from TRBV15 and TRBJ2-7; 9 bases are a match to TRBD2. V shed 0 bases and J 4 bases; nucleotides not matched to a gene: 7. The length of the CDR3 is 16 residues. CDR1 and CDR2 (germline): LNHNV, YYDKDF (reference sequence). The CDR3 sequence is CATSRDLGSGGYEQYV. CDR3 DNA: TGTGCCACCAGCAGAGATCTTGGTAGCGGGGGTTACGAGCAGTACGTC.

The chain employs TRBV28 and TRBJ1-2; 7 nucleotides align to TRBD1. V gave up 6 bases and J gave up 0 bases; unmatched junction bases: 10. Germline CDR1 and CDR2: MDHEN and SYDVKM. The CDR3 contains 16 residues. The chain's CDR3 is CASRMDRRVANYGYTF. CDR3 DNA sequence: TGTGCCAGCAGGATGGACAGGCGTGTAGCTAACTATGGCTACACCTTC.

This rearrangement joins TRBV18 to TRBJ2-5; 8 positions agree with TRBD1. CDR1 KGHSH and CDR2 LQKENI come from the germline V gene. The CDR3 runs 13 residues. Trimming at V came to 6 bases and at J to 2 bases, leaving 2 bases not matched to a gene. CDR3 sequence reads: CASSTGAQETQYF. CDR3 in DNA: TGTGCCAGCTCGACAGGGGCGCAAGAGACCCAGTACTTC.

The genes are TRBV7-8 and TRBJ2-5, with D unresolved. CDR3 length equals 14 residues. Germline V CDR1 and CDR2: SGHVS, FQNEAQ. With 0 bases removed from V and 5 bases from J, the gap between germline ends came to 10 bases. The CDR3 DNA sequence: TGTGCCAGCAGCTTAGCGCTCGGAGAGGAGACCCAGTACTTC. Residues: CASSLALGEETQYF.

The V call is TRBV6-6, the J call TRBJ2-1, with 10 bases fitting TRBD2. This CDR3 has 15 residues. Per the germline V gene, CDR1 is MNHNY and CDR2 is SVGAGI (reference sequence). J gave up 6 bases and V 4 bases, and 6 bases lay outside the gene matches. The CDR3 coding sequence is TGTGCCAGCAGTTTGGAGCTAGCGGGGGCCAATGAGCAGTTCTTC. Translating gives CASSLELAGANEQFF.

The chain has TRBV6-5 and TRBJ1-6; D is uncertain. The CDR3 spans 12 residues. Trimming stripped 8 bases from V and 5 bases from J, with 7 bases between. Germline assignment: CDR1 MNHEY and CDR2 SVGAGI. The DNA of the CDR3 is TGTGCCAGCCGGTTCCATAATTCACCCCTCCACTTT. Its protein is CASRFHNSPLHF.

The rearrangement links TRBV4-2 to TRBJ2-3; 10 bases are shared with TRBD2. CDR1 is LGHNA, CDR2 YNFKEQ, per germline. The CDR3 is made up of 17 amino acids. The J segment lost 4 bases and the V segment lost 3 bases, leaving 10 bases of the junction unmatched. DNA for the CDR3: TGTGCCAGCAGCCACGTATCTAGCGGGAGAAAATCAGATACGCAGTATTTT. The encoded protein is CASSHVSSGRKSDTQYF.

The CDR3 spells CASSEGTGFYEKLFF. CDR3 nucleotide sequence: TGTGCCAGCAGTGAGGGGACAGGGTTTTATGAAAAACTGTTTTTT. The chain is built from TRBV6-1 and TRBJ1-4; 9 positions agree with TRBD1. With V trimmed by 3 bases and J by 6 bases, 5 bases remained unmatched. The CDR3 is 15 amino acids. Germline V gene lookup returns CDR1 MNHNS and CDR2 SASEGT.

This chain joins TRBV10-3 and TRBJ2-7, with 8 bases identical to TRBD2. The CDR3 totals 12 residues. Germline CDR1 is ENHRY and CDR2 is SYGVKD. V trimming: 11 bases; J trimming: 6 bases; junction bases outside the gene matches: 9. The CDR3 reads CAVGGEWGEQYV. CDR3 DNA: TGTGCCGTCGGGGGGGAATGGGGCGAGCAGTACGTC.

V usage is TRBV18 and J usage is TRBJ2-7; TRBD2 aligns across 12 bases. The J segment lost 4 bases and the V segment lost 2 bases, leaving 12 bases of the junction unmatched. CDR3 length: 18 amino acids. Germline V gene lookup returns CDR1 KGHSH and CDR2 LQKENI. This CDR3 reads CASSPYRDGLAGKYEQYV. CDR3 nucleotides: TGTGCCAGCTCACCATATAGGGACGGACTAGCGGGGAAGTACGAGCAGTACGTC.

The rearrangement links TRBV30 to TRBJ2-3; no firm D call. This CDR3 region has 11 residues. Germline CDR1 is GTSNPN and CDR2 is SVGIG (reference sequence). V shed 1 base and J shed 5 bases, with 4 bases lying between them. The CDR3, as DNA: TGTGCCTGGAGTGGAGGAGATACGCAGTATTTT. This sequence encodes CAWSGGDTQYF.

The CDR3 bases are TGTGCCAGCAGCCCGTTTGGAGGTAGCGGGACCACAGATACGCAGTATTTT. This gives the protein CASSPFGGSGTTDTQYF. The V and J genes are TRBV4-2 and TRBJ2-3, with 8 positions matching TRBD2. The V and J ends lost 4 bases and 2 bases, in that order; junction bases with no gene match: 11. Germline lookup yields CDR1 LGHNA and CDR2 YNFKEQ. The CDR3 extends over 17 amino acids.

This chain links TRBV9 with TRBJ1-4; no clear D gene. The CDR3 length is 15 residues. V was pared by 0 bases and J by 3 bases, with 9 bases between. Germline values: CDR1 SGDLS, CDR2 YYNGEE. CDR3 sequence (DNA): TGTGCCAGCAGCGTAGGAGGCAGCCCTAATGAAAAACTGTTTTTT. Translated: CASSVGGSPNEKLFF.

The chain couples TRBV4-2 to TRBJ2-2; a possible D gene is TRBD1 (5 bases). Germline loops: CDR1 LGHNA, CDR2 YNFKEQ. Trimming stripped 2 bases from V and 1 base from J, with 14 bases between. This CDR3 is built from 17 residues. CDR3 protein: CASSQITNDRNTGELFF. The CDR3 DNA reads TGTGCCAGCAGCCAAATTACCAATGACAGGAACACCGGGGAGCTGTTTTTT.

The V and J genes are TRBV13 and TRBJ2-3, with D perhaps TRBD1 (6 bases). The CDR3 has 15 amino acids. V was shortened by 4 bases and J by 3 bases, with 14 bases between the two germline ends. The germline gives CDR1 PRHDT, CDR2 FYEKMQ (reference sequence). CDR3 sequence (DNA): TGTGCCAGCAGCTACAGGGTATCTGGGACAGATACGCAGTATTTT. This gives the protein CASSYRVSGTDTQYF.

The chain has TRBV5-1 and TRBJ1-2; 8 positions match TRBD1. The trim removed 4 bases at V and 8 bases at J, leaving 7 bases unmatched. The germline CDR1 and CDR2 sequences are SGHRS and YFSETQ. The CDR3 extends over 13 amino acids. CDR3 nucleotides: TGCGCCAGCAGCCACACGACAGGGGAAGGCTACACCTTC. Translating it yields CASSHTTGEGYTF.

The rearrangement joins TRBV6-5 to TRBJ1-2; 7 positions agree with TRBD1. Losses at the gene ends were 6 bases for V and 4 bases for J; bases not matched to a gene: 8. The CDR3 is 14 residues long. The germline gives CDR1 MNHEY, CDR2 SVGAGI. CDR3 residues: CASRGNRGAYGYTF. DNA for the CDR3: TGTGCCAGCAGGGGTAACAGGGGCGCCTATGGCTACACCTTC.

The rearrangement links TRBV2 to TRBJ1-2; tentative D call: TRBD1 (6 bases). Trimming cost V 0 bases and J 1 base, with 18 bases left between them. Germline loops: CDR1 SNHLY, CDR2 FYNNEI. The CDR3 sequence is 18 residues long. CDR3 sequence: CASSEAGRGNSLNYGYTF. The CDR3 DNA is TGTGCCAGCAGTGAAGCGGGTAGGGGGAACAGTCTTAACTATGGCTACACCTTC.

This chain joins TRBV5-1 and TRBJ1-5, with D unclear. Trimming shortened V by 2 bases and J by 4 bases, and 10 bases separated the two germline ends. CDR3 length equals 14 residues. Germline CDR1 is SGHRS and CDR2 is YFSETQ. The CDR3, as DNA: TGCGCCAGCAGCTTACGGGGAGGGAATCAGCCCCAGCATTTT. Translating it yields CASSLRGGNQPQHF.

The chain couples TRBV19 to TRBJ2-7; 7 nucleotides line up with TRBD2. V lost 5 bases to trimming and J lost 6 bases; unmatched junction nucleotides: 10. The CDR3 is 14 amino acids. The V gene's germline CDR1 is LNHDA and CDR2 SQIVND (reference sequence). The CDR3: CASSRREEPREQYF. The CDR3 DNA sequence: TGTGCCAGTAGTCGCCGGGAGGAGCCGCGCGAGCAGTACTTC.

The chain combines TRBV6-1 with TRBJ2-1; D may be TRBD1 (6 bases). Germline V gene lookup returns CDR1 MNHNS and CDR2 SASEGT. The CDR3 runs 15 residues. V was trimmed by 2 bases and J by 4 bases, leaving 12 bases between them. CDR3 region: CASSEPGTLYNEQFF. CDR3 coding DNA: TGTGCCAGCAGTGAACCTGGGACACTGTACAATGAGCAGTTCTTC.

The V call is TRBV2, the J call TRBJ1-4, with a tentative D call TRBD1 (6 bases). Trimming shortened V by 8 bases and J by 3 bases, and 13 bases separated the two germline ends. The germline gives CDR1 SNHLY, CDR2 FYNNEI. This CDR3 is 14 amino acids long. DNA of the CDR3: TGTGCCAGCGGGGGACAAGTCCCTAATGAAAAACTGTTTTTT. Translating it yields CASGGQVPNEKLFF.

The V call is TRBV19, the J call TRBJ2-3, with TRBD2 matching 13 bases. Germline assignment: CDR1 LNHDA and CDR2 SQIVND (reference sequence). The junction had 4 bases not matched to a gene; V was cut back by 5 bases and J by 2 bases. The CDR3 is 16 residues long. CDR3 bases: TGTGCCAGTAGTTGGACTAGCGGGAGTCACACAGATACGCAGTATTTT. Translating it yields CASSWTSGSHTDTQYF.

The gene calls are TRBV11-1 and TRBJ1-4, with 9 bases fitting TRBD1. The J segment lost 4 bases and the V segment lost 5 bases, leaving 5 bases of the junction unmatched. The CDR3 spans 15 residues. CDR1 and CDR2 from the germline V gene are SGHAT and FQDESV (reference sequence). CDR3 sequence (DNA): TGTGCCAGCAGCAACGGACAGGGGCTTAATGAAAAACTGTTTTTT. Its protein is CASSNGQGLNEKLFF.

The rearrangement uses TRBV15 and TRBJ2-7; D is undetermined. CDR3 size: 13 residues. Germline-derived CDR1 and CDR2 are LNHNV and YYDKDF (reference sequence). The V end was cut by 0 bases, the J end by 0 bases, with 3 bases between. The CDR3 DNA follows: TGTGCCACCAGCAGAGACAACTCCTACGAGCAGTACTTC. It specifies CATSRDNSYEQYF.

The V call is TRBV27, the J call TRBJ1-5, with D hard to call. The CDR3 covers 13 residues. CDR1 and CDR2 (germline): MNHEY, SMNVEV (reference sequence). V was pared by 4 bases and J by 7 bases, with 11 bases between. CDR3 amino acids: CASSSQFPQPQHF. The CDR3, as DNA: TGTGCCAGCAGTTCCCAATTTCCCCAGCCCCAGCATTTT.